The next 12 T cell receptor beta chains were all read from a single sample in a study of blood T cell repertoires in COVID-19. Generated by immunoSEQ multiplex PCR, the TCRdb table keeps only in-frame clones and is missing some. The table shows some 80,000 clones, with roughly 88% occurring only once. Sequenced sample: peripheral blood. All receptors come from a human donor in a cohort sampled during active COVID-19.

The V and J genes are TRBV5-4 and TRBJ2-1; no definite D call. Germline CDR1 reads SGHNT; CDR2 reads YYREEE (reference sequence). The CDR3 runs to 16 residues. V lost 0 bases to trimming and J lost 6 bases, with 16 bases between them. The CDR3 nucleotides are TGTGCCAGCAGCTTGGCGTATGGTAATAGTATCAATGAGCAGTTCTTC. Its protein is CASSLAYGNSINEQFF.

V usage is TRBV7-9 and J usage is TRBJ2-7; D is possibly TRBD1 (5 bases). Germline loops: CDR1 SEHNR, CDR2 FQNEAQ (reference sequence). V was cut by 0 bases and J by 2 bases, with 5 bases left in between. The CDR3 runs to 13 residues. For the CDR3, the DNA is TGTGCCAGCAGCTTAGCGGGGCCCTACGAGCAGTACTTC. It yields the protein CASSLAGPYEQYF.

This chain uses TRBV14 with TRBJ1-1; perhaps TRBD1 as D (5 bases). V was pared by 3 bases and J by 8 bases, with 10 bases between. The CDR3 extends over 12 amino acids. Germline CDR1 SGHDN, CDR2 FVKESK. CDR3 amino acids: CASSHNYREAFF. The CDR3 nucleotides are TGTGCCAGCAGCCATAATTACAGGGAAGCTTTCTTT. Variable domain in full (rest from reference TRBV14 and TRBJ1-1): EAGVTQFPSHSVIEKGQTVTLRCDPISGHDNLYWYRRVMGKEIKFLLHFVKESKQDESGMPNNRFLAERTGGTYSTLKVQPAELEDSGVYFCASSHNYREAFFGQGTRLTVV.

This clone was seen only once. V usage is TRBV11-2 and J usage is TRBJ2-7, with a possible D match to TRBD2 (6 bases). Per the germline V gene, CDR1 is SGHAT and CDR2 is FQNNGV. Trimming cost V 1 base and J 6 bases, with 13 bases left between them. CDR3 length: 14 residues. The CDR3 sequence: CASSLVWDGGEQYF. The DNA for the CDR3 is TGTGCCAGCAGCTTAGTATGGGACGGGGGCGAGCAGTACTTC.

The chain is built from TRBV19 and TRBJ1-1, with 7 bases aligning to TRBD1. The V gene's germline CDR1 is LNHDA and CDR2 SQIVND (reference sequence). V was pared by 4 bases and J by 2 bases, with 13 bases of the junction left unmatched. CDR3 length: 17 residues. Here the CDR3 DNA reads TGTGCCAGTAGTAATAGAGGGGGCTTGGTGAAAAACACTGAAGCTTTCTTT. Its protein is CASSNRGGLVKNTEAFF.

The chain carries TRBV3-1 (or the pseudogene TRBV3-2) and TRBJ1-1, with D perhaps matching TRBD1 (5 bases). The CDR3 has 14 residues. V dropped 1 base and J dropped 4 bases, with 10 bases sitting between them. CDR1 and CDR2 (germline): LGHDT, YNNKEL (reference sequence). This CDR3 is CASSQGGVGTEAFF. The CDR3 DNA sequence: TGTGCCAGCAGCCAAGGGGGGGTTGGCACTGAAGCTTTCTTT.

The rearrangement links TRBV4-3 to TRBJ2-2; 8 nucleotides line up with TRBD2. The length of the CDR3 is 17 residues. The junction had 10 bases not matched to a gene; V was cut back by 0 bases and J by 7 bases. The germline CDR1 and CDR2 sequences are LGHNA and YSLEER. The CDR3 DNA reads TGCGCCAGCAGCCAAGATCGTCGACGGGGGGGCTTCGGGGAGCTGTTTTTT. Amino acid sequence: CASSQDRRRGGFGELFF.

V and J are TRBV19 and TRBJ1-2; 11 nucleotides align to TRBD1. Germline V CDR1 and CDR2: LNHDA, SQIVND (reference sequence). After removal of 4 bases from V and 8 bases from J, the junction contained 9 bases not matched to a gene. The CDR3 contains 15 residues. In nucleotides, the CDR3 is TGTGCCAGTAGTACAACCGGGACAGGGGGTATGGGCTACACCTTC. The encoded protein is CASSTTGTGGMGYTF.

The chain employs TRBV28 and TRBJ2-7; 7 bases align to TRBD2. Per germline, CDR1 MDHEN and CDR2 SYDVKM. The CDR3 is 15 residues long. V lost 6 bases, J lost 3 bases, and 11 bases stayed unmatched. The CDR3 bases are TGTGCCAGCAGCGACGCTAGCGGACTAAACTACGAGCAGTACTTC. Translation: CASSDASGLNYEQYF.

The chain employs TRBV18 and TRBJ1-2; the match to TRBD1 covers 8 bases. The CDR3 is 15 residues long. Germline lookup yields CDR1 KGHSH and CDR2 LQKENI. V lost 2 bases to trimming and J lost 8 bases; unmatched junction nucleotides: 10. This chain's CDR3 is CASSPSQGQAEGYTF. The CDR3 DNA is TGTGCCAGCTCACCATCGCAGGGACAGGCGGAAGGCTACACCTTC.

The V gene is TRBV2, the J gene TRBJ2-1; 10 nucleotides agree with TRBD1. Germline lookup yields CDR1 SNHLY and CDR2 FYNNEI. CDR3 length: 15 residues. Trimming took 7 bases from V and 7 from J; bases not matched to a gene: 10. CDR3 in DNA: TGTGCCAGCAACACCCCGGGACAGGGGAAAAATGAGCAGTTCTTC. Protein product: CASNTPGQGKNEQFF.

The chain links TRBV28 to TRBJ2-4; TRBD1 matches at 10 bases. Germline values: CDR1 MDHEN, CDR2 SYDVKM. Unmatched junction bases numbered 10, after V lost 5 bases and J lost 0 bases. This CDR3 spans 18 amino acids. CDR3 coding DNA: TGTGCCAGCAGTCCGCTTGGGACAGGGGCCCTAGCCAAAAACATTCAGTACTTC. Translating gives CASSPLGTGALAKNIQYF.